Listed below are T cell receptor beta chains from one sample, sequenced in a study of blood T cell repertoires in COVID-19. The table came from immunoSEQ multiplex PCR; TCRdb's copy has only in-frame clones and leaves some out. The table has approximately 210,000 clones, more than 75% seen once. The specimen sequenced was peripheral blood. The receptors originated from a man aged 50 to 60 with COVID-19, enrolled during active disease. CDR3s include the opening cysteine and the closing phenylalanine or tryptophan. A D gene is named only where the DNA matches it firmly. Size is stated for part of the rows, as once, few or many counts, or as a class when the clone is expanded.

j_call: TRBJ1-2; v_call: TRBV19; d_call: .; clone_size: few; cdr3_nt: TGTGCCAGTAGTCCAGGATTACCTAACTATGGCTACACCTTC; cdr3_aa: CASSPGLPNYGYTF
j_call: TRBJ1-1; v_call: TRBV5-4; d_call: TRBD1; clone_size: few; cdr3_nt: TGTGCCAGCAGCTTGGGGGACAGGGCCGTCACTGAAGCTTTCTTT; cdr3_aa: CASSLGDRAVTEAFF
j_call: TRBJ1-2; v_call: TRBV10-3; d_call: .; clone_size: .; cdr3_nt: TGTGCCATCAGAGGCGGGCAGGGGATGGGCTACACCTTC; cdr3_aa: CAIRGGQGMGYTF
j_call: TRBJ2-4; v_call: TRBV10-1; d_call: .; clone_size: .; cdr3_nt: TGCGCCAGCAGTGAAGGGGTCGCCAAAAACATTCAGTACTTC; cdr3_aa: CASSEGVAKNIQYF
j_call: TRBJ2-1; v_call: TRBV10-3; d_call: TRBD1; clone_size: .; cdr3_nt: TGTGCCACCAGCGGCGGGACAGGGCAAAATGAGCAGTTCTTC; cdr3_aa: CATSGGTGQNEQFF
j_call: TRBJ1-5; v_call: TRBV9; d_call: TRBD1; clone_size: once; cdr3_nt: TGTGCCAGCAGCGCGGGTCAGGGGGACAATCAGCCCCAGCATTTT; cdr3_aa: CASSAGQGDNQPQHF
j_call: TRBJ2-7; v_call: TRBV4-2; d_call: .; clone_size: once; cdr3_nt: TGTGCCAGCAGCCAAGACCACAGGGCGGCGTTGGAGCAGTACTTC; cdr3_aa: CASSQDHRAALEQYF
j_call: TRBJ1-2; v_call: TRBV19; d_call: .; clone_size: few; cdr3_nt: TGTGCCAGTACTTACCCCAGGCCGGCCCACACTAACTATGGCTACACCTTC; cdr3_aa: CASTYPRPAHTNYGYTF
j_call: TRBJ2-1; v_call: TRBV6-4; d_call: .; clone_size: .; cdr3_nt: TGTGCCAGCAGTGAGTTCATTGGGGGCGCTTCCTACAATGAGCAGTTCTTC; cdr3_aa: CASSEFIGGASYNEQFF
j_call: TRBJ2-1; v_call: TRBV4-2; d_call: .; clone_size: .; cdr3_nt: TGTGCCAGCAGCCAAGCGGGAGTGGCGTCCTACAATGAGCAGTTCTTC; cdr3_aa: CASSQAGVASYNEQFF
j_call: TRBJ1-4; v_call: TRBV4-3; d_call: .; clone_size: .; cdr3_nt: TGCGCCAGCAGCCAAGAACCCGTAGAGGATGAAAAACTGTTTTTT; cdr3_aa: CASSQEPVEDEKLFF
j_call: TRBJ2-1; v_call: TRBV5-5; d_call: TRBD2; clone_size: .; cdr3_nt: TGTGCCAGCAGCCCCTCTGGTCTAGCGGGGGGCCCAAATTATAATGAGCAGTTCTTC; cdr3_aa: CASSPSGLAGGPNYNEQFF
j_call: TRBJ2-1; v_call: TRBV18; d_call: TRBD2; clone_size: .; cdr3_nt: TGTGCCAGCTCACCCCCCAGCGGGAGGGCCAACAATGAGCAGTTCTTC; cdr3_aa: CASSPPSGRANNEQFF
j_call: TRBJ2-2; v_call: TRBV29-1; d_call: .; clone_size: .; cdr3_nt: TGCAGCGTGACAGGCTACCCAGGGGAGCTGTTTTTT; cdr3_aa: CSVTGYPGELFF
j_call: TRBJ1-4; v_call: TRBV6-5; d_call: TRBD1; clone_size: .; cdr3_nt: TGTGCCAGCAGGACAGGGGGCGCAACTAATGAAAAACTGTTTTTT; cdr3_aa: CASRTGGATNEKLFF
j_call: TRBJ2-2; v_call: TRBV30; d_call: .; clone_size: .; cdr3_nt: TGTGCCTTCAGACACTCCACCGGGGAGCTGTTTTTT; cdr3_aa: CAFRHSTGELFF
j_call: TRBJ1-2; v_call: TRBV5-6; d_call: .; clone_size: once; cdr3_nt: TGTGCCAGCAGCACCGGACAACGGGATGGCTACACCTTC; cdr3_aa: CASSTGQRDGYTF
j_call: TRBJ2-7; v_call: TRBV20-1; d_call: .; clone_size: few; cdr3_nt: TGCAGTGCTACGGTAGCCTACGAGCAGTACTTC; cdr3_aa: CSATVAYEQYF
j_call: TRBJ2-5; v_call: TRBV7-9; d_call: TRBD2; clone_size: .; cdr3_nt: TGTGCCAGCAGCTCAAGCGGGGGGGCGCGTGGAGAGACCCAGTACTTC; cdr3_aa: CASSSSGGARGETQYF
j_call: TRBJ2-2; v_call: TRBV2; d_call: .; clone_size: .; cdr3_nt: TGTGCCAGCATGATTTCAGGGGCGGGCGGGGAGCTGTTTTTT; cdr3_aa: CASMISGAGGELFF
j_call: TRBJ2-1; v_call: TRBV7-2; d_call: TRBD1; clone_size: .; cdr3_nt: TGTGCCAGCAGTAAAGACAGGGCGTACAATGAGCAGTTCTTC; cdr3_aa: CASSKDRAYNEQFF
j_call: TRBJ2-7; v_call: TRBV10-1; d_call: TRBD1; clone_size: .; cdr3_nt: TGCGCCAGCAGTGCCGGACAGGGGGCTTACGAGCAGTACTTC; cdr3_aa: CASSAGQGAYEQYF
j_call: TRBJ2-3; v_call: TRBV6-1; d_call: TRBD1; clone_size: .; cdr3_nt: TGTGCCAGCAGTGAAGCGCTTCAGGGGGAAGATACGCAGTATTTT; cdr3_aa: CASSEALQGEDTQYF
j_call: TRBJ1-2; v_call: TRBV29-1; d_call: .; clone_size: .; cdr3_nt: TGCAGCGTTGAAGTGATGGGGTTGGGGGGAAACTATGGCTACACCTTC; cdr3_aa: CSVEVMGLGGNYGYTF
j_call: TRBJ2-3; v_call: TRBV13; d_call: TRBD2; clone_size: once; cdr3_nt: TGTGCCAGCAGCGTTAAAAGAGCGGGAGTAAAAGATACGCAGTATTTT; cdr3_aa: CASSVKRAGVKDTQYF
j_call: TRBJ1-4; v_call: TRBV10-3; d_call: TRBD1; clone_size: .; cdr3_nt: TGTGCCATCAGCGGACAGGAAGAACCTAATGAAAAACTGTTTTTT; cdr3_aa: CAISGQEEPNEKLFF
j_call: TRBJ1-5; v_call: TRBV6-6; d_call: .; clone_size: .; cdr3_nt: TGTGCCAGCAGTCCCAAAAGGGGGTTAAGAGAGCCTGGCGGTCAGCCCCAGCATTTT; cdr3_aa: CASSPKRGLREPGGQPQHF
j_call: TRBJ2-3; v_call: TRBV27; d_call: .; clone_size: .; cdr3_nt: TGTGCCAGCAGTGTCACGGCGGGGGCTAGCACAGATACGCAGTATTTT; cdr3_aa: CASSVTAGASTDTQYF
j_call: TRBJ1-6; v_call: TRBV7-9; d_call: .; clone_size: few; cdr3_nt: TGTGCCAGCAGCCCCCGCGGGACCGTTAATTCACCCCTCCACTTT; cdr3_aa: CASSPRGTVNSPLHF
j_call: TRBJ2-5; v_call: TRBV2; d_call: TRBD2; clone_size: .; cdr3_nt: TGTGCCAGCAGTGATTCACTAGCGGGAGGGTCCCAAGAGACCCAGTACTTC; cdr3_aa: CASSDSLAGGSQETQYF
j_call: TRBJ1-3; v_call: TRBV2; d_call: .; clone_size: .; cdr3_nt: TGTGCCAGCAGACAGGGCTCTGGAAACACCATATATTTT; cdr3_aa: CASRQGSGNTIYF
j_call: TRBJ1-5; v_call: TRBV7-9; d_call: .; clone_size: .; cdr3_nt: TGTGCCAGCAGCTTAGAGTCTAGGACTGATAGCAATCAGCCCCAGCATTTT; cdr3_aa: CASSLESRTDSNQPQHF
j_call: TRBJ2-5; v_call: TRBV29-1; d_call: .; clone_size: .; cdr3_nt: TGCAGCGTTGGGAGGCAGGGGGAGACCCAGTACTTC; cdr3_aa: CSVGRQGETQYF
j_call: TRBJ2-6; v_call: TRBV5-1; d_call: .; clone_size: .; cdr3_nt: TGCGCCAGCAGCTCACTAAAGGGGTCTGGGGCCAACGTCCTGACTTTC; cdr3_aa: CASSSLKGSGANVLTF
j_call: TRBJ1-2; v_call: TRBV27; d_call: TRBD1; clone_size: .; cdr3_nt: TGTGCCAGCAGTTTACGCAGGACAGGGACCCAGTATGGCTACACCTTC; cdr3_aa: CASSLRRTGTQYGYTF
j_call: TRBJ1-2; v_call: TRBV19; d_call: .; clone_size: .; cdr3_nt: TGTGCCAGTAGTCCAGACAGGAGCCACTATGGCTACACCTTC; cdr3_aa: CASSPDRSHYGYTF
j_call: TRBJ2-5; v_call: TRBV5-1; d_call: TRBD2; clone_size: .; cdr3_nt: TGCGCCAGCAGCTTGGGTGCGGGGGATTACCAAGAGACCCAGTACTTC; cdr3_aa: CASSLGAGDYQETQYF
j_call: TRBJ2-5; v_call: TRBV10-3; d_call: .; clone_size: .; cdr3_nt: TGTGCCATCAGTGAGTCGAACAGCCAAGAGACCCAGTACTTC; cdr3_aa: CAISESNSQETQYF
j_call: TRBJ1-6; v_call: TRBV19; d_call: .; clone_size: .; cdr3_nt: TGTGCCAGTAGTATATCTACACAGGGAAGTTCACCCCTCCACTTT; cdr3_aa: CASSISTQGSSPLHF
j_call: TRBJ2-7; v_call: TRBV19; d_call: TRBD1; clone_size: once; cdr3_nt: TGTGCCAGTAGATACGGGACAGGGCCTCACTACGAGCAGTACTTC; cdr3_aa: CASRYGTGPHYEQYF
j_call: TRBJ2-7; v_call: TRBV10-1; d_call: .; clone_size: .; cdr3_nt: TGCGCCAGCAGTGAGTGCGGGGACGCGGGCGGGTACGAGCAGTACTTC; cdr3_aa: CASSECGDAGGYEQYF
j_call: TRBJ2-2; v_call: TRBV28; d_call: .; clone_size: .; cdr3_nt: TGTGCCAGCAGTGATACAGGGTTGTGGACCGGGGAGCTGTTTTTT; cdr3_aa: CASSDTGLWTGELFF
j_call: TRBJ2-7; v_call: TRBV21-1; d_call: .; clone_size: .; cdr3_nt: TGTGCCAGCTCAAGGGGGGGTCCCTACGAGCAGTACTTC; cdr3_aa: CASSRGGPYEQYF
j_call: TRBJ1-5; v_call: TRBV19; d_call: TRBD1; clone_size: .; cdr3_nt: TGTGCCAGTAGTGACAGGGGTGGCAATCAGCCCCAGCATTTT; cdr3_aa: CASSDRGGNQPQHF
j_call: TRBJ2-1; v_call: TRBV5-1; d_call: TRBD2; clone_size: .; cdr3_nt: TGCGCCAGCAGCCTCGCACTAGCGGGGGGTGAGCAGTTCTTC; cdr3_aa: CASSLALAGGEQFF
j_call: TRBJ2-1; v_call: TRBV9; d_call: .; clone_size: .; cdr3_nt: TGTGCCAGCAGCGTGGGGAGACTAGGCCACAATGAGCAGTTCTTC; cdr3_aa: CASSVGRLGHNEQFF
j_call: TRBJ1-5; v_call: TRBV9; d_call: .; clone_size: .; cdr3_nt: TGTGCCAGCAGCGTAGGCGATCAGCCCCAGCATTTT; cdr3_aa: CASSVGDQPQHF
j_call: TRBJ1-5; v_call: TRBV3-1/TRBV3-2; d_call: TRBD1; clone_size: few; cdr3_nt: TGTGCCAGCAGCCCGGACAGGGATCAGCCCCAGCATTTT; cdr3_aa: CASSPDRDQPQHF
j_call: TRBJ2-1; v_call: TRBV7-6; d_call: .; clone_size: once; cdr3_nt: TGTGCCAGCAGCTACAGACTAGATCCAATGGGGGTAGATGAGCAGTTCTTC; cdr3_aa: CASSYRLDPMGVDEQFF
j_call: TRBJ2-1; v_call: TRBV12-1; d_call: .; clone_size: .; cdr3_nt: TGTGCCAGCAGCTCGGGACAGAACTACAATGAGCAGTTCTTC; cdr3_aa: CASSSGQNYNEQFF
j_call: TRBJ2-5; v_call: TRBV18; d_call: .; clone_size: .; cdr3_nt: TGTGCCAGCTCTCCGAGGAGGGGCCCCAGTGTGGAGACCCAGTACTTC; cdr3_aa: CASSPRRGPSVETQYF